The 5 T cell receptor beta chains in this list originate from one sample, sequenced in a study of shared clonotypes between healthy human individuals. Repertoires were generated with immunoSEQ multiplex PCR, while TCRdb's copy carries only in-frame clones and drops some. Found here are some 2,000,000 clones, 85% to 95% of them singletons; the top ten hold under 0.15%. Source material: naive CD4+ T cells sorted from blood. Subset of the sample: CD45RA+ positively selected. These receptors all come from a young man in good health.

The CDR3 region has the DNA TGCGCCAGCGGAGCAAGCGGGGGTTACGAGCAGTACTTC. Its protein is CASGASGGYEQYF. The chain links TRBV5-1 to TRBJ2-7; 8 bases fit TRBD2. The CDR3 length is 13 residues. Germline V CDR1 and CDR2: SGHRS, YFSETQ. J was trimmed by 4 bases and V by 7 bases; bases with no gene match: 7.

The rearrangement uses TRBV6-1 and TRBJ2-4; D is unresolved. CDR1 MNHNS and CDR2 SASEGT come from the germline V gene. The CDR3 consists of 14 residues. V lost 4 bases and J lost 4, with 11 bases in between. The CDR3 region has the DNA TGTGCCAGCAGTGTGAGAGCGTTGAAAAACATTCAGTACTTC. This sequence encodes CASSVRALKNIQYF.

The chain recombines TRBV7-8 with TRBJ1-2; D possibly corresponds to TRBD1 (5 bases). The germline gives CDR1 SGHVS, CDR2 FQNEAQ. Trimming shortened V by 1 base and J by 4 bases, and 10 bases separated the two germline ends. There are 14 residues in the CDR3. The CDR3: CASSLGQGGYGYTF. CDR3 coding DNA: TGTGCCAGCAGCTTAGGGCAGGGAGGCTATGGCTACACCTTC.

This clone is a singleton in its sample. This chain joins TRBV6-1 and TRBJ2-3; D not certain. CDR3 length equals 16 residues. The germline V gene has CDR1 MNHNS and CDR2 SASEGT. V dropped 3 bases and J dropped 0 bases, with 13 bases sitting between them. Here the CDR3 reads CASSEARRVSTDTQYF. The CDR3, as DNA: TGTGCCAGCAGTGAGGCGAGGAGAGTTAGCACAGATACGCAGTATTTT.

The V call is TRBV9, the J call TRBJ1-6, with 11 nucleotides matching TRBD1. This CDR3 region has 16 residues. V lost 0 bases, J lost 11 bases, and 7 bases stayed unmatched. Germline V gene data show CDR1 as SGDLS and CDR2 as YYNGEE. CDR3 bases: TGTGCCAGCAGCGTAGGGGACAGGGGGATTCGTACACCCCTCCACTTT. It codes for CASSVGDRGIRTPLHF.